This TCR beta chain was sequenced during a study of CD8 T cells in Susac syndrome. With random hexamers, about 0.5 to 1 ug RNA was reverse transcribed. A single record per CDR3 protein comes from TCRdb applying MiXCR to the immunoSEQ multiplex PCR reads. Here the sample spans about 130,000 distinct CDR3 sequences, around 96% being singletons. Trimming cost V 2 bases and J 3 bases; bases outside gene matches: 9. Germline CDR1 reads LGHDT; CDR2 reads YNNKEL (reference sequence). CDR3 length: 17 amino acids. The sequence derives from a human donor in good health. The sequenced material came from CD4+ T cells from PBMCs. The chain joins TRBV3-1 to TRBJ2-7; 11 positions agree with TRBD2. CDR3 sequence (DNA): TGTGCCAGCAGCCAAAAGCTCGAGACTAGCGGGATCTACGAGCAGTACTTC. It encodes CASSQKLETSGIYEQYF.